This TCR beta chain was identified during a study of T cells in Graves' hyperthyroidism and ophthalmopathy. V was trimmed by 0 bases and J by 10 bases, leaving 14 bases between them. Germline V gene sequence: CDR1 SGDLS, CDR2 YYNGEE. The CDR3 is made up of 15 amino acids. RNA transcripts gave rise to amplified TCR beta CDR3 regions. Carried out on the TCR CDR3, a first-round RT-PCR used the HTBI primer set. TCRdb analysed the multiplex PCR reads with MiXCR anew, one entry per CDR3 protein. The sample lists approximately 610,000 distinct CDR3 sequences, 16% seen once, with 15% to 20% in the top ten. The source of this sequence is a young woman with Graves' hyperthyroidism. The sample was blood. The chain recombines TRBV9 with TRBJ1-6, with D uncertain. This chain's CDR3 is CASSVADPRQSPLHF. The CDR3 DNA sequence: TGTGCCAGCAGCGTAGCTGACCCCAGGCAATCACCCCTCCACTTT.